This T cell receptor (beta chain) was captured in a study of blood T cell repertoires in COVID-19. Overall study context: The samples span acute and convalescent COVID-19 from the United States, Italy and Spain.

The germline V gene has CDR1 LNHDA and CDR2 SQIVND (reference sequence). The V and J ends lost 7 bases and 5 bases, in that order; junction bases with no gene match: 5. This CDR3 has 14 amino acids. In the original workflow: Reference gene primer amplification gave estimated nucleated cell counts. Assay: immunoSEQ multiplex PCR; the TCRdb copy retains only in-frame clones and omits some. That table furnishes V, J and clone size, whereas the DNA furnished D and trimming. The sample comprises about 250,000 clones, about nine tenths of which are singletons, and roughly 6% rests with the top ten. Patients from Seattle were sampled longitudinally, starting during active infection. This clone came up a few times.

The chain links TRBV19 to TRBJ1-6; TRBD1 matches at 7 bases. Sample: peripheral blood. The clonotype was recovered from a woman aged 25-40 years with COVID-19, enrolled during active disease. The CDR3 sequence: CASTLGQDNSPLHF. CDR3 DNA: TGTGCCAGTACCTTAGGACAGGATAATTCACCCCTCCACTTT.